A selection of T cell receptor beta chains follows, all from one sample in a study of radiation and T cells in renal cell carcinoma. The assay was immunoSEQ multiplex PCR, and TCRdb's table has in-frame clones only and misses some. The repertoire has 130,000 or so clones, approximately 87% of them found once; the top ten carry under 30%. The input for sequencing was blood, taken from a patient whose treatment included radiotherapy and nephrectomy. These receptors originate from a woman in her 50s with renal cell carcinoma. Each CDR3 is given with its conserved first and last residue. Each record gives: CDR3 protein, CDR3 DNA, clone size, D gene, J gene, V gene. The D gene is left open where the match is weak. Size values are once, few and many counts, or a class for expanded clones, and some rows have none.

CDR3aa: CASSYGTGSTDTQYF
CDR3nt: TGTGCCAGCAGTTATGGTACAGGGAGCACAGATACGCAGTATTTT
abundance: NA
d_gene: NA
j_gene: TRBJ2-3
v_gene: TRBV6-5

CDR3aa: CASSRLSQGNTGELFF
CDR3nt: TGTGCCAGTAGTAGACTCTCACAGGGAAACACCGGGGAGCTGTTTTTT
abundance: NA
d_gene: NA
j_gene: TRBJ2-2
v_gene: TRBV19

CDR3aa: CASSIDEVGGDEQYF
CDR3nt: TGTGCCAGTAGTATAGATGAGGTTGGGGGCGACGAGCAGTACTTC
abundance: NA
d_gene: NA
j_gene: TRBJ2-7
v_gene: TRBV19

CDR3aa: CASSQDRNVDYNEQFF
CDR3nt: TGCGCCAGCAGCCAAGATCGGAACGTTGATTACAATGAGCAGTTCTTC
abundance: NA
d_gene: NA
j_gene: TRBJ2-1
v_gene: TRBV4-3

CDR3aa: CASSSRAGHPAYEQYF
CDR3nt: TGTGCCAGCAGCTCCCGGGCGGGGCATCCGGCCTACGAGCAGTACTTC
abundance: NA
d_gene: NA
j_gene: TRBJ2-7
v_gene: TRBV7-2

CDR3aa: CASSLNGRVETQYF
CDR3nt: TGCGCCAGCAGCCTAAACGGTAGGGTAGAGACCCAGTACTTC
abundance: NA
d_gene: NA
j_gene: TRBJ2-5
v_gene: TRBV5-1

CDR3aa: CASGQDRGDTQYF
CDR3nt: TGTGCTAGTGGTCAAGACAGGGGGGATACGCAGTATTTT
abundance: NA
d_gene: TRBD1
j_gene: TRBJ2-3
v_gene: TRBV12-5

CDR3aa: CASSPGVDQPQHF
CDR3nt: TGTGCCAGCAGTCCAGGGGTAGATCAGCCCCAGCATTTT
abundance: NA
d_gene: NA
j_gene: TRBJ1-5
v_gene: TRBV5-4

CDR3aa: CASSQVWSSGANVLTF
CDR3nt: TGTGCCAGCAGCCAAGTATGGAGCTCTGGGGCCAACGTCCTGACTTTC
abundance: NA
d_gene: NA
j_gene: TRBJ2-6
v_gene: TRBV14

CDR3aa: CASSFSAVNTEAFF
CDR3nt: TGTGCCAGCAGCTTCTCGGCCGTTAACACTGAAGCTTTCTTT
abundance: NA
d_gene: NA
j_gene: TRBJ1-1
v_gene: TRBV7-2

CDR3aa: CASSFKDGVYGYTF
CDR3nt: TGTGCCAGCAGCTTTAAGGACGGGGTCTATGGCTACACCTTC
abundance: once
d_gene: NA
j_gene: TRBJ1-2
v_gene: TRBV7-9

CDR3aa: CASSPQGGDTEAFF
CDR3nt: TGTGCCAGCAGCCCCCAGGGTGGTGACACTGAAGCTTTCTTT
abundance: NA
d_gene: NA
j_gene: TRBJ1-1
v_gene: TRBV7-2

CDR3aa: CASSSFGQRGNEQFF
CDR3nt: TGTGCCAGCAGCTCCTTCGGACAACGAGGGAATGAGCAGTTCTTC
abundance: NA
d_gene: NA
j_gene: TRBJ2-1
v_gene: TRBV11-3

CDR3aa: CASSQDSSPEEQYF
CDR3nt: TGCGCCAGCAGCCAAGATAGCTCTCCGGAGGAGCAGTACTTC
abundance: NA
d_gene: NA
j_gene: TRBJ2-7
v_gene: TRBV4-3

CDR3aa: CASSDIWDGYTGELFF
CDR3nt: TGCGCCAGCAGCGATATATGGGACGGGTACACCGGGGAGCTGTTTTTT
abundance: NA
d_gene: NA
j_gene: TRBJ2-2
v_gene: TRBV5-1

CDR3aa: CASSEVSGRGEKLFF
CDR3nt: TGTGCCAGCAGTGAAGTGTCAGGAAGGGGTGAAAAACTGTTTTTT
abundance: few
d_gene: NA
j_gene: TRBJ1-4
v_gene: TRBV2

CDR3aa: CAWIPKRGGETQYF
CDR3nt: TGTGCCTGGATACCAAAACGGGGGGGAGAGACCCAGTACTTC
abundance: NA
d_gene: TRBD2
j_gene: TRBJ2-5
v_gene: TRBV30

CDR3aa: CASSLAGGRETQYF
CDR3nt: TGTGCCAGCAGCTTAGCAGGAGGTCGGGAGACCCAGTACTTC
abundance: NA
d_gene: NA
j_gene: TRBJ2-5
v_gene: TRBV7-2

CDR3aa: CAWSRGARDTQYF
CDR3nt: TGTGCCTGGAGCCGGGGGGCCCGGGATACGCAGTATTTT
abundance: NA
d_gene: NA
j_gene: TRBJ2-3
v_gene: TRBV30

CDR3aa: CAINPGPSSYEQYF
CDR3nt: TGTGCCATCAATCCAGGACCTTCCTCCTACGAGCAGTACTTC
abundance: NA
d_gene: NA
j_gene: TRBJ2-7
v_gene: TRBV10-3

CDR3aa: CASSQDLANTEAFF
CDR3nt: TGCGCCAGCAGCCAAGATTTAGCGAACACTGAAGCTTTCTTT
abundance: once
d_gene: NA
j_gene: TRBJ1-1
v_gene: TRBV4-3

CDR3aa: CASSQPGQGANQPQHF
CDR3nt: TGCGCCAGCAGCCAGCCGGGACAGGGTGCGAATCAGCCCCAGCATTTT
abundance: NA
d_gene: TRBD1
j_gene: TRBJ1-5
v_gene: TRBV4-1

CDR3aa: CASRPGQHNEKLFF
CDR3nt: TGTGCCAGCCGACCAGGTCAGCATAATGAAAAACTGTTTTTT
abundance: NA
d_gene: NA
j_gene: TRBJ1-4
v_gene: TRBV2

CDR3aa: CASSIGHLEPYNEQFF
CDR3nt: TGTGCCAGTAGTATAGGGCACCTCGAGCCCTACAATGAGCAGTTCTTC
abundance: NA
d_gene: NA
j_gene: TRBJ2-1
v_gene: TRBV19

CDR3aa: CASSVGLQGRLNEQFF
CDR3nt: TGTGCCAGCAGCGTAGGTTTACAGGGGCGTCTCAATGAGCAGTTCTTC
abundance: NA
d_gene: TRBD1
j_gene: TRBJ2-1
v_gene: TRBV9

CDR3aa: CASSARDRGREQYF
CDR3nt: TGTGCCAGCAGTGCCCGGGACAGGGGGCGCGAGCAGTACTTC
abundance: NA
d_gene: TRBD1
j_gene: TRBJ2-7
v_gene: TRBV6-5

CDR3aa: CASSLRPVREKLFF
CDR3nt: TGCGCCAGCAGCTTGAGGCCCGTACGGGAAAAACTGTTTTTT
abundance: NA
d_gene: NA
j_gene: TRBJ1-4
v_gene: TRBV5-1

CDR3aa: CASSYRNTGELFF
CDR3nt: TGTGCCAGCAGTTACCGGAACACCGGGGAGCTGTTTTTT
abundance: NA
d_gene: NA
j_gene: TRBJ2-2
v_gene: TRBV27

CDR3aa: CASSSPGLARIAEQYF
CDR3nt: TGTGCCAGCAGTTCCCCGGGACTAGCGAGGATTGCCGAGCAGTACTTC
abundance: NA
d_gene: TRBD2
j_gene: TRBJ2-7
v_gene: TRBV27

CDR3aa: CAWSGRRETNYGYTF
CDR3nt: TGTGCCTGGAGCGGGAGGAGGGAAACTAACTATGGCTACACCTTC
abundance: NA
d_gene: NA
j_gene: TRBJ1-2
v_gene: TRBV30

CDR3aa: CASSLSGSYEQYF
CDR3nt: TGTGCCAGCAGCCTTAGCGGCTCCTACGAGCAGTACTTC
abundance: NA
d_gene: NA
j_gene: TRBJ2-7
v_gene: TRBV7-2

CDR3aa: CASSPFDRGVGETQYF
CDR3nt: TGTGCCAGCAGCCCCTTTGACAGGGGTGTTGGAGAGACCCAGTACTTC
abundance: NA
d_gene: TRBD1
j_gene: TRBJ2-5
v_gene: TRBV4-2

CDR3aa: CASSLGLAASYEQYF
CDR3nt: TGTGCCAGCAGCTTGGGACTAGCGGCGAGTTACGAGCAGTACTTC
abundance: NA
d_gene: TRBD2
j_gene: TRBJ2-7
v_gene: TRBV5-8

CDR3aa: CASSSIITYEQYF
CDR3nt: TGTGCCAGCAGCTCAATTATTACGTACGAGCAGTACTTC
abundance: NA
d_gene: NA
j_gene: TRBJ2-7
v_gene: TRBV5-5

CDR3aa: CASRTPPGEQYF
CDR3nt: TGTGCCAGCCGGACTCCCCCGGGGGAGCAGTACTTC
abundance: NA
d_gene: NA
j_gene: TRBJ2-7
v_gene: TRBV5-6

CDR3aa: CASSKDRGAYTF
CDR3nt: TGTGCCAGCAGCAAGGACAGGGGGGCCTACACCTTC
abundance: NA
d_gene: TRBD1
j_gene: TRBJ1-2
v_gene: TRBV7-2

CDR3aa: CASSGGDYTEAFF
CDR3nt: TGTGCCAGCAGCGGGGGAGATTACACTGAAGCTTTCTTT
abundance: NA
d_gene: NA
j_gene: TRBJ1-1
v_gene: TRBV9

CDR3aa: CASSQVFITEAFF
CDR3nt: TGCGCCAGCAGCCAAGTTTTTATAACTGAAGCTTTCTTT
abundance: NA
d_gene: NA
j_gene: TRBJ1-1
v_gene: TRBV4-1

CDR3aa: CASSLGQGVEAFF
CDR3nt: TGTGCCAGCAGCTTGGGACAGGGGGTCGAAGCTTTCTTT
abundance: NA
d_gene: TRBD1
j_gene: TRBJ1-1
v_gene: TRBV5-8

CDR3aa: CSATRETQYF
CDR3nt: TGCAGTGCTACCCGGGAGACCCAGTACTTC
abundance: NA
d_gene: NA
j_gene: TRBJ2-5
v_gene: TRBV20-1

CDR3aa: CASSVALDTDYEQYF
CDR3nt: TGTGCCAGCAGCGTAGCTCTGGACACCGACTACGAGCAGTACTTC
abundance: NA
d_gene: NA
j_gene: TRBJ2-7
v_gene: TRBV9

CDR3aa: CASSYISTDTQYF
CDR3nt: TGTGCCAGCAGTTATATTAGCACAGATACGCAGTATTTT
abundance: NA
d_gene: NA
j_gene: TRBJ2-3
v_gene: TRBV6-6

CDR3aa: CASSDSGIGNEQFF
CDR3nt: TGTGCCAGCAGCGATAGCGGGATCGGGAATGAGCAGTTCTTC
abundance: NA
d_gene: TRBD2
j_gene: TRBJ2-1
v_gene: TRBV9

CDR3aa: CASSMGLAGGDTQYF
CDR3nt: TGCGCCAGCAGCATGGGACTAGCGGGGGGAGATACGCAGTATTTT
abundance: once
d_gene: TRBD2
j_gene: TRBJ2-3
v_gene: TRBV5-1

CDR3aa: CASRHRKLNTEAFF
CDR3nt: TGCGCCAGCAGACACCGGAAATTGAACACTGAAGCTTTCTTT
abundance: few
d_gene: NA
j_gene: TRBJ1-1
v_gene: TRBV4-3

CDR3aa: CASSDSNKGPSCQPQHF
CDR3nt: TGTGCCAGCAGTGACTCGAATAAGGGTCCGTCTTGTCAGCCCCAGCATTTT
abundance: NA
d_gene: NA
j_gene: TRBJ1-5
v_gene: TRBV6-4

CDR3aa: CASSLEGSAKNIQYF
CDR3nt: TGTGCCAGCAGCTTAGAAGGCTCGGCCAAAAACATTCAGTACTTC
abundance: NA
d_gene: NA
j_gene: TRBJ2-4
v_gene: TRBV7-8

CDR3aa: CASSLISPGAEAFF
CDR3nt: TGTGCCAGCAGCTTAATTTCACCGGGCGCTGAAGCTTTCTTT
abundance: few
d_gene: NA
j_gene: TRBJ1-1
v_gene: TRBV7-6

CDR3aa: CASRPPASEYNEQFF
CDR3nt: TGTGCCAGCAGACCCCCCGCTAGCGAGTACAATGAGCAGTTCTTC
abundance: once
d_gene: NA
j_gene: TRBJ2-1
v_gene: TRBV5-4

CDR3aa: CASSGTSDTGELFF
CDR3nt: TGTGCCAGCAGTGGAACTAGCGACACCGGGGAGCTGTTTTTT
abundance: NA
d_gene: TRBD2
j_gene: TRBJ2-2
v_gene: TRBV25-1

CDR3aa: CASSLGGAVAYNEQFF
CDR3nt: TGTGCCAGCAGCTTAGGCGGAGCGGTCGCCTACAATGAGCAGTTCTTC
abundance: NA
d_gene: NA
j_gene: TRBJ2-1
v_gene: TRBV7-3

CDR3aa: CASSLISGVETQYF
CDR3nt: TGTGCCAGCAGTTTAATATCGGGGGTAGAGACCCAGTACTTC
abundance: once
d_gene: NA
j_gene: TRBJ2-5
v_gene: TRBV28

CDR3aa: CASSLSRDSRFF
CDR3nt: TGCGCCAGCAGCTTGTCCCGGGACAGCCGGTTCTTC
abundance: once
d_gene: TRBD1
j_gene: TRBJ2-1
v_gene: TRBV5-1

CDR3aa: CASSLGGTGWNTEAFF
CDR3nt: TGCGCCAGCAGCTTAGGTGGGACCGGCTGGAACACTGAAGCTTTCTTT
abundance: NA
d_gene: NA
j_gene: TRBJ1-1
v_gene: TRBV5-1

CDR3aa: CASSPIGEQYF
CDR3nt: TGTGCCAGCAGCCCAATTGGAGAGCAGTACTTC
abundance: once
d_gene: NA
j_gene: TRBJ2-7
v_gene: TRBV2

CDR3aa: CAWRLTGGSNQPQHF
CDR3nt: TGTGCCTGGAGGCTAACAGGGGGCAGTAATCAGCCCCAGCATTTT
abundance: NA
d_gene: TRBD1
j_gene: TRBJ1-5
v_gene: TRBV30

CDR3aa: CASSVVTQKDTEAFF
CDR3nt: TGTGCCAGCAGCGTAGTGACCCAGAAGGACACTGAAGCTTTCTTT
abundance: NA
d_gene: NA
j_gene: TRBJ1-1
v_gene: TRBV9

CDR3aa: CASSPGQDTQYF
CDR3nt: TGTGCCAGCAGCCCCGGACAAGATACGCAGTATTTT
abundance: NA
d_gene: NA
j_gene: TRBJ2-3
v_gene: TRBV7-2

CDR3aa: CASSIAHGQGISEAFF
CDR3nt: TGTGCCAGTAGTATAGCCCACGGACAGGGAATTAGTGAAGCTTTCTTT
abundance: NA
d_gene: TRBD1
j_gene: TRBJ1-1
v_gene: TRBV19